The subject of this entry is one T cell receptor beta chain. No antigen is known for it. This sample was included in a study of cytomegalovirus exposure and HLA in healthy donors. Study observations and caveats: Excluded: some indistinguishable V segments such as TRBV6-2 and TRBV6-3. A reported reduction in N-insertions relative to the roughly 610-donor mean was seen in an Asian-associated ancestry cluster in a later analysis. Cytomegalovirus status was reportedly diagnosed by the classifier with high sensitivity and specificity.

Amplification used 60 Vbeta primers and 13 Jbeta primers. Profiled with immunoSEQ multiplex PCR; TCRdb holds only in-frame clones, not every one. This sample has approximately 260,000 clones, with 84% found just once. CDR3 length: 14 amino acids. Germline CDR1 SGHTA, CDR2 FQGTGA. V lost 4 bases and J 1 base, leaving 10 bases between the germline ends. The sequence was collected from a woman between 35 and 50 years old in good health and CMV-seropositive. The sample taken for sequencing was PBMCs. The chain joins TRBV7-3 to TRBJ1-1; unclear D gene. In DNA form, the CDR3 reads TGTGCCAGCAGCTCCCCGGGATGGAACACTGAAGCTTTCTTT. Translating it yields CASSSPGWNTEAFF.